This passage covers 21 T cell receptor beta chains from one sample sequenced in a study of T cell responses to AZD1222 COVID-19 vaccine. The method was immunoSEQ multiplex PCR; TCRdb's version includes in-frame clones alone and lacks a portion of them. The data show some 120,000 clones, with about 87% seen just once and 3.5% to 4.5% held by the top ten. The input for sequencing was peripheral blood, taken on day 0 of AZD1222 vaccination. The receptors derive from an adult in good health.

The chain joins TRBV5-1 to TRBJ1-4; 7 bases fit TRBD1. Germline assignment: CDR1 SGHRS and CDR2 YFSETQ. The CDR3 has 13 residues. The trim removed 2 bases at V and 7 bases at J, leaving 2 bases unmatched. The CDR3 DNA reads as TGCGCCAGCAGCTTCCGACAGGGTGAAAAACTGTTTTTT. This translates into CASSFRQGEKLFF.

The chain couples TRBV24-1 to TRBJ2-3; 11 nucleotides line up with TRBD1. The germline gives CDR1 KGHDR, CDR2 SFDVKD. With 8 bases clipped from V and 3 bases from J, the junction kept 6 bases outside the gene matches. This CDR3 region has 15 residues. In DNA, the CDR3 is TGTGCCACCAACTCCGGGACAGGGGGGACAGATACGCAGTATTTT. Translation: CATNSGTGGTDTQYF.

The V and J genes are TRBV19 and TRBJ1-2; D is perhaps TRBD1 (5 bases). In germline, CDR1 is LNHDA, CDR2 SQIVND (reference sequence). Trimming took 6 bases from V and 1 from J, leaving 21 bases between them. This CDR3 comprises 17 residues. DNA of the CDR3: TGTGCCAGTAGACCCGGGACGGAAAAATTCATTAACTATGGCTACACCTTC. The encoded protein is CASRPGTEKFINYGYTF.

For this clone: The germline gene is not matched at one end of the junction; a read error may be the cause. The CDR3 region has the DNA TGTGCCAACAGTATGCAGGTGGCCGGGGAGCTGTTTTTT. This translates into CANSMQVAGELFF. The chain links TRBV12-3 or TRBV12-4 to TRBJ2-2, with D hard to call. CDR3 length: 13 amino acids.

The chain has TRBV5-8 and TRBJ2-5, with D perhaps matching TRBD2 (5 bases). Germline assignment: CDR1 SGHTS and CDR2 YDEGEE. The CDR3 consists of 13 residues. Trimming took off 2 bases at V and 5 bases at J, with 10 bases between the two ends. CDR3 in amino acids: CASSFRGSETQYF. CDR3 in DNA: TGTGCCAGCAGCTTTCGGGGTTCCGAGACCCAGTACTTC.

This clone was counted a few times. This chain links TRBV21-1 with TRBJ2-7; the DNA was not used to check the table's D call, TRBD2. TRBV21-1 corresponds to a pseudogene. The CDR3 covers 19 residues. As DNA, the CDR3 is TGTGCCAGCAGCAAAGCCCCTCTCGGGGGGGGGAGCCCTACCTACGAGCAGTACTTC. This sequence encodes CASSKAPLGGGSPTYEQYF.

The chain employs TRBV9 and TRBJ2-5; D perhaps matches TRBD2 (7 bases). Trimming took off 0 bases at V and 0 bases at J, with 12 bases between the two ends. The CDR3 loop spans 16 amino acids. Germline V gene data show CDR1 as SGDLS and CDR2 as YYNGEE. In DNA, the CDR3 is TGTGCCAGCAGCGTAGGCGGCGGGGGCCACCAAGAGACCCAGTACTTC. Translation: CASSVGGGGHQETQYF.

J is TRBJ2-3 and V is TRBV27; D may match TRBD1 or TRBD2 (5 bases each). The V gene lost 6 bases and the J gene lost 2 bases, with 6 bases spanning the gap. Germline loops: CDR1 MNHEY, CDR2 SMNVEV (reference sequence). The CDR3 runs to 12 residues. The CDR3 loop is CASRGDTDTQYF. The DNA of the CDR3 is TGTGCCAGCAGGGGGGACACAGATACGCAGTATTTT.

The rearrangement joins TRBV6-4 to TRBJ2-1; 8 bases line up with TRBD2. Per germline, CDR1 MRHNA and CDR2 SNTAGT. The V and J ends lost 0 bases and 7 bases, in that order; junction bases with no gene match: 8. The CDR3 spans 16 residues. Written as DNA, the CDR3 is TGTGCCAGCAGTGACTCCCGGGGGGGTGCGGCAAATGAGCAGTTCTTC. It is translated as CASSDSRGGAANEQFF.

The chain carries TRBV5-1 and TRBJ2-2; a weak D match, TRBD2 (5 bases). This CDR3 contains 15 residues. The V gene lost 0 bases and the J gene lost 6 bases, with 12 bases spanning the gap. Germline V gene lookup returns CDR1 SGHRS and CDR2 YFSETQ. CDR3 region: CASSLDIGISGELFF. As DNA, the CDR3 is TGCGCCAGCAGCTTGGACATCGGGATCTCCGGGGAGCTGTTTTTT.

The chain recombines TRBV13 with TRBJ1-2; D remains ambiguous. This CDR3 has 12 residues. CDR1 and CDR2 from the germline V gene are PRHDT and FYEKMQ (reference sequence). Trimming cost V 1 base and J 8 bases, with 8 bases left between them. The CDR3 here is CASSLERSGYTF. Written as DNA, the CDR3 is TGTGCCAGCAGCTTAGAGCGGTCCGGCTACACCTTC. Looking up the rest from reference TRBV13 and TRBJ1-2 gives the full variable domain: AAGVIQSPRHLIKEKRETATLKCYPIPRHDTVYWYQQGPGQDPQFLISFYEKMQSDKGSIPDRFSAQQFSDYHSELNMSSLELGDSALYFCASSLERSGYTFGSGTRLTVV.

This chain uses TRBV2 with TRBJ1-1; D not certain. Trimming shortened V by 6 bases and J by 4 bases, and 12 bases separated the two germline ends. CDR1 is SNHLY and CDR2 is FYNNEI in the germline V gene. The CDR3 runs to 13 residues. The CDR3 region has the DNA TGTGCCAGCAGAGCGGGAGTAAGCACTGAAGCTTTCTTT. This codes for CASRAGVSTEAFF. Drawing the rest from reference TRBV2 and TRBJ1-1, the complete variable domain is EPEVTQTPSHQVTQMGQEVILRCVPISNHLYFYWYRQILGQKVEFLVSFYNNEISEKSEIFDDQFSVERPDGSNFTLKIRSTKLEDSAMYFCASRAGVSTEAFFGQGTRLTVV.

The genes are TRBV6-5 and TRBJ2-7; TRBD1 agrees at 8 bases. V was clipped by 7 bases and J by 0 bases; unmatched bases: 5. CDR1 is MNHEY, CDR2 SVGAGI, per germline. This CDR3 spans 14 amino acids. CDR3 in amino acids: CASKLGQGSYEQYF. DNA of the CDR3: TGTGCCAGCAAACTCGGACAGGGCTCCTACGAGCAGTACTTC.

The V gene is TRBV6-1, the J gene TRBJ1-4; D uncertain. This CDR3 contains 12 residues. V gave up 6 bases and J gave up 8 bases, with 10 bases separating them. In germline, CDR1 is MNHNS, CDR2 SASEGT. The CDR3 loop reads CASSLVTEKLFF. The CDR3 DNA sequence: TGTGCCAGCAGCCTTGTCACCGAAAAACTGTTTTTT.

This chain uses TRBV25-1 with TRBJ1-5; D is perhaps TRBD1 (5 bases). This CDR3 has 14 amino acids. V lost 7 bases and J 2 bases, leaving 12 bases between the germline ends. The germline CDR1 and CDR2 sequences are MGHDK and SYGVNS. CDR3 nucleotide sequence: TGTGCCAGCACCGGGGGAGGGGGCAATCAGCCCCAGCATTTT. The encoded protein is CASTGGGGNQPQHF.

This chain joins TRBV7-2 and TRBJ2-1; no clear D gene. The length of the CDR3 is 13 residues. Between the trimmed V and J ends, which lost 2 bases and 3 bases, there was a span of 5 bases. The germline CDR1 and CDR2 sequences are SGHTA and FQGNSA. The CDR3 sequence: CASSLNVYNEQFF. The CDR3, as DNA: TGTGCCAGCAGCTTAAACGTCTACAATGAGCAGTTCTTC.

V gene TRBV24-1 combines with J gene TRBJ2-7; D not resolved. Germline-derived CDR1 and CDR2 are KGHDR and SFDVKD. V dropped 4 bases and J dropped 4 bases, with 7 bases sitting between them. CDR3 length: 12 residues. CDR3 nucleotide sequence: TGTGCCACCAGTGAAAACAGTTACGAGCAGTACTTC. Its protein product is CATSENSYEQYF.

The gene calls are TRBV6-6 and TRBJ1-2; TRBD1 matches at 9 bases. V was pared by 0 bases and J by 7 bases, with 9 bases of the junction left unmatched. Per the germline V gene, CDR1 is MNHNY and CDR2 is SVGAGI (reference sequence). The CDR3 loop spans 16 amino acids. CDR3 coding DNA: TGTGCCAGCAGTTACTCTGGGACAGGGATATCGTCTGGCTACACCTTC. This encodes CASSYSGTGISSGYTF.

For the CDR3, the DNA is TGTGCCAGCAGCCTGGGGAAGATGGAGACCCAGTACTTC. Amino acid sequence: CASSLGKMETQYF. The rearrangement links TRBV7-9 to TRBJ2-5; D is unclear. V dropped 5 bases and J dropped 5 bases, with 12 bases sitting between them. The CDR3 has 13 residues. The germline CDR1 and CDR2 sequences are SEHNR and FQNEAQ (reference sequence).

The V and J genes are TRBV29-1 and TRBJ1-2, with D unclear. Germline-derived CDR1 and CDR2 are SQVTM and ANQGSEA. V dropped 1 base and J dropped 4 bases, with 13 bases sitting between them. There are 14 residues in the CDR3. The CDR3 protein is CSVEGLLGFYGYTF. Here the CDR3 DNA reads TGCAGCGTTGAAGGCTTACTCGGCTTCTATGGCTACACCTTC. Complete variable domain (other parts from reference TRBV29-1 and TRBJ1-2): SAVISQKPSRDICQRGTSLTIQCQVDSQVTMMFWYRQQPGQSLTLIATANQGSEATYESGFVIDKFPISRPNLTFSTLTVSNMSPEDSSIYLCSVEGLLGFYGYTFGSGTRLTVV.

This clone showed up many times. The rearrangement uses TRBV4-2 and TRBJ2-2, with D uncertain. CDR1 and CDR2 from the germline V gene are LGHNA and YNFKEQ. The V end was cut by 1 base, the J end by 3 bases, with 6 bases between. The CDR3 is made up of 14 amino acids. The CDR3 bases are TGTGCCAGCAGCCAAGGGAAGTACACCGGGGAGCTGTTTTTT. Its protein is CASSQGKYTGELFF.